Listed below are T cell receptor beta chains from one sample, sequenced in a study of blood T cell repertoires in COVID-19. Sequencing used immunoSEQ multiplex PCR; TCRdb keeps in-frame clones, though not all of them. The sample gives about 400,000 clones, nearly 90% of which show up once; roughly 2% is in the top ten. Material for sequencing was PBMCs or T cells enriched from blood (not recorded which). Every receptor here comes from a woman aged 40 to 49 with acute COVID-19. The CDR3 runs from the conserved cysteine through the conserved F or W. D genes are given only for firm matches. A row's size may be missing; if present it is once, few, many or a size class.

NA TRBJ2-3 14 TRBV7-2 NA CASLQSSSTDTQYF TGTGCCAGTTTACAGTCCTCTAGCACAGATACGCAGTATTTT
TRBD2 TRBJ2-5 17 TRBV4-1 NA CASSQETAGGPVETQYF TGCGCCAGCAGCCAAGAAACGGCGGGGGGGCCTGTCGAGACCCAGTACTTC
TRBD2 TRBJ2-1 16 TRBV6-5 NA CASSFYSGSSYNEQFF TGTGCCAGCAGTTTCTATAGCGGGAGCTCCTACAATGAGCAGTTCTTC
NA TRBJ2-7 15 TRBV10-3 NA CAISEAVAASYEQYF TGTGCCATCAGTGAGGCGGTAGCGGCTTCCTACGAGCAGTACTTC
NA TRBJ2-1 16 TRBV13 NA CASSPPNRDKTNEQFF TGTGCCAGCAGCCCTCCCAACAGGGACAAGACCAATGAGCAGTTCTTC
NA TRBJ2-7 12 TRBV5-4 NA CASSSGAGEQYF TGTGCCAGCAGCTCTGGAGCGGGCGAGCAGTACTTC
NA TRBJ2-2 12 TRBV2 NA CASSEFRGELFF TGTGCCAGCAGCGAGTTCCGGGGGGAGCTGTTTTTT
NA TRBJ2-1 16 TRBV6-6 NA CASSPSWSPSYNEQFF TGTGCCAGCAGTCCTTCCTGGAGTCCCTCCTACAATGAGCAGTTCTTC
NA TRBJ2-7 12 TRBV2 NA CASSGLSYEQYF TGTGCCAGCAGTGGACTTTCCTACGAGCAGTACTTC
NA TRBJ2-5 14 TRBV30 NA CAWGRLNTQETQYF TGTGCCTGGGGAAGACTGAATACCCAAGAGACCCAGTACTTC
TRBD1 TRBJ2-7 14 TRBV4-1 few CASSLGQGTYEQYF TGCGCCAGCAGCCTTGGACAGGGGACCTACGAGCAGTACTTC
TRBD1 TRBJ1-1 14 TRBV5-8 once CASSLNSGGRLAFF TGTGCCAGCAGTTTGAATTCAGGGGGCAGGTTAGCTTTCTTT
TRBD1 TRBJ1-2 14 TRBV2 NA CASSETGVSYGYTF TGTGCCAGCAGTGAGACAGGGGTTAGCTATGGCTACACCTTC
NA TRBJ2-7 15 TRBV6-5 NA CASSYAPGNGYEQYF TGTGCCAGCAGTTACGCCCCAGGGAACGGCTACGAGCAGTACTTC
NA TRBJ1-1 13 TRBV11-2 NA CASSQRSHTEAFF TGTGCCAGCAGCCAAAGGAGTCACACTGAAGCTTTCTTT
TRBD2 TRBJ2-3 18 TRBV2 NA CASSERWLAGGVSDTQYF TGTGCCAGCAGTGAAAGGTGGCTAGCGGGGGGGGTATCAGATACGCAGTATTTT
NA TRBJ2-1 14 TRBV2 NA CASRQSVPYNEQFF TGTGCCAGTAGACAGTCTGTTCCCTACAATGAGCAGTTCTTC
NA TRBJ2-7 14 TRBV18 NA CASSPARGPYEQYF TGTGCCAGCTCTCCAGCCCGCGGGCCCTACGAGCAGTACTTC
TRBD1 TRBJ1-2 15 TRBV11-2 NA CASSLSSGQGYGYTF TGTGCCAGCAGCTTATCGTCAGGACAGGGTTACGGCTACACCTTC
TRBD2 TRBJ2-3 17 TRBV27 many CASSSAKRGGSTDTQYF TGTGCCAGCAGTTCGGCAAAGCGGGGGGGAAGCACAGATACGCAGTATTTT
NA TRBJ2-4 14 TRBV7-9 NA CASSLGGIENIQYF TGTGCCAGCAGTTTGGGGGGTATTGAAAACATTCAGTACTTC
TRBD1 TRBJ2-7 15 TRBV7-2 NA CASSLNGRGLGEQYF TGTGCCAGCAGCTTAAATGGCAGGGGGCTTGGCGAGCAGTACTTC
NA TRBJ1-3 14 TRBV11-2 NA CASSLVTGGNTIYF TGTGCCAGCAGCTTAGTGACAGGAGGAAACACCATATATTTT
TRBD2 TRBJ2-3 17 TRBV3-1/TRBV3-2 NA CASSQDPLAGGLDTQYF TGTGCCAGCAGCCAAGATCCCCTAGCGGGGGGGCTAGATACGCAGTATTTT
NA TRBJ2-7 15 TRBV5-4 NA CASSGGVGSRYEQYF TGTGCCAGCAGCGGAGGTGTAGGATCGCGGTACGAGCAGTACTTC
NA TRBJ2-3 15 TRBV30 NA CAWSVPRGSTDTQYF TGTGCCTGGAGTGTCCCACGGGGGAGCACAGATACGCAGTATTTT
TRBD1 TRBJ1-2 13 TRBV9 once CASSPRQGAGYTF TGTGCCAGCAGCCCCCGACAGGGGGCTGGCTACACCTTC
NA TRBJ1-1 15 TRBV5-5 NA CASSSPWSPGTEAFF TGTGCCAGCAGCTCCCCGTGGAGCCCGGGCACTGAAGCTTTCTTT
TRBD1 TRBJ1-6 14 TRBV5-5 NA CASSRGQVNSPLHF TGTGCCAGCAGCCGGGGACAGGTTAATTCACCCCTCCACTTT
NA TRBJ2-1 15 TRBV5-6 NA CASSLVSRMSNEQFF TGTGCCAGCAGCTTGGTGTCGAGGATGTCAAATGAGCAGTTCTTC
NA TRBJ2-3 15 TRBV24-1 NA CATSDSGTAPDTQYF TGTGCCACCAGTGATTCGGGAACGGCCCCAGATACGCAGTATTTT